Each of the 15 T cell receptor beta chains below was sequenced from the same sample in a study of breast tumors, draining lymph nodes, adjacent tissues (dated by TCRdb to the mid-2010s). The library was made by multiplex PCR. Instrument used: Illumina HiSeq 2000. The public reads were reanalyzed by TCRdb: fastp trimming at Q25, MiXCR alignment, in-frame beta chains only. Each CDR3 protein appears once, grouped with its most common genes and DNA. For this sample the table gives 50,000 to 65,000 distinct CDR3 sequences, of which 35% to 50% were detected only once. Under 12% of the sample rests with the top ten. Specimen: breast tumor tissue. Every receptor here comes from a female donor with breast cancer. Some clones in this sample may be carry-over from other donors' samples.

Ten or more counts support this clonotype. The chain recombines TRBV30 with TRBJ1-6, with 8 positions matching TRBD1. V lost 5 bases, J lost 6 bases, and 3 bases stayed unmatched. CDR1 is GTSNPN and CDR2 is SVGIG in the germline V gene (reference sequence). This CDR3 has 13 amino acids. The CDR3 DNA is TGTGCCTGGGACAGGGGTCTTAATTCACCCCTCCACTTT. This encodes CAWDRGLNSPLHF.

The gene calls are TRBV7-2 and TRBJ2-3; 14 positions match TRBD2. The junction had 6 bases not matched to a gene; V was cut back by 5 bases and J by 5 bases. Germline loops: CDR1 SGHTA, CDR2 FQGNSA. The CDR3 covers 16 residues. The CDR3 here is CASSRLAGGPEDTQYF. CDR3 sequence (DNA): TGTGCCAGCAGCCGACTAGCGGGAGGGCCTGAAGATACGCAGTATTTT.

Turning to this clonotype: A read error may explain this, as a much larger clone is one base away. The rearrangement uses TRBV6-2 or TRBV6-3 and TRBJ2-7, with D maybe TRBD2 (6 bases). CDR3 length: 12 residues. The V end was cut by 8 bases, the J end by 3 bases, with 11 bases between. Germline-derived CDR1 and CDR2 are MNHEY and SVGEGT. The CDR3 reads CASRDSIYEQYF. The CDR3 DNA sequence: TGTGCCAGCCGGGACTCCATCTACGAGCAGTACTTC.

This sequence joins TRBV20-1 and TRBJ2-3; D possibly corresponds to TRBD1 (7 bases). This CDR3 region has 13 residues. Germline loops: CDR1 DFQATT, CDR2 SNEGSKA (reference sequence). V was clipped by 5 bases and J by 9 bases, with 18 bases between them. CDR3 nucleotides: TGCAGTGCTCCCCTTCAGGGGGGCCGGACGCAGTATTTT. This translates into CSAPLQGGRTQYF.

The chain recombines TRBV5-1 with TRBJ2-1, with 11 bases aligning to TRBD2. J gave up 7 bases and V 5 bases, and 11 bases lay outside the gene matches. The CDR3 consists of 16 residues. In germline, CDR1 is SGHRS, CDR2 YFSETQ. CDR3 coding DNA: TGCGCCAGCAGTCGCGCACTAGCGGGAGCAATTAATGAGCAGTTCTTC. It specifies CASSRALAGAINEQFF.

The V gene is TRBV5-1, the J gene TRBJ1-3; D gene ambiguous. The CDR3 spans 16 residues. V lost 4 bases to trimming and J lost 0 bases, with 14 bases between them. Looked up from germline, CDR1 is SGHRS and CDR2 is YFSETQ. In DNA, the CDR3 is TGCGCCAGCAGCCTGGTTGGGGTAGACTCTGGAAACACCATATATTTT. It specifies CASSLVGVDSGNTIYF.

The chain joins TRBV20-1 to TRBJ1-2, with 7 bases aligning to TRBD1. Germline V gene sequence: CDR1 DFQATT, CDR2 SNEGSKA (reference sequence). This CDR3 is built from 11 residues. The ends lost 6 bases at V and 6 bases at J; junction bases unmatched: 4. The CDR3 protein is CSAIQGNGYTF. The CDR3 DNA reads TGCAGTGCCATACAGGGGAATGGCTACACCTTC.

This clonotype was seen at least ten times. CDR3 nucleotide sequence: TGTGCCAGCAGCCAAGAGCGGCTCCCGAACACTGAAGCTTTCTTT. Residues: CASSQERLPNTEAFF. The rearrangement links TRBV4-2 to TRBJ1-1; D is ambiguous. V dropped 0 bases and J dropped 1 base, with 9 bases sitting between them. The CDR3 has 15 amino acids. Germline V gene sequence: CDR1 LGHNA, CDR2 YNFKEQ.

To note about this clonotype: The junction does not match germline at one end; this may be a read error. The CDR3 reads CASSLWAGVSDEQFF. In DNA form, the CDR3 reads TGTGCCAGCAGCTTATGGGCGGGAGTTTCGGATGAGCAGTTCTTC. The V call is TRBV27, the J call TRBJ2-1, with 7 bases matching TRBD2. Per the germline V gene, CDR1 is MNHEY and CDR2 is SMNVEV (reference sequence). The CDR3 runs 15 residues.

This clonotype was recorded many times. CDR3 DNA sequence: TGCAGTGCTGGGACAGGGGGAATATTGCAGCGGAATTCACCCCTCCACTTT. As protein: CSAGTGGILQRNSPLHF. This chain links TRBV20-1 with TRBJ1-6; 11 positions match TRBD1. The germline V gene encodes CDR1 DFQATT and CDR2 SNEGSKA (reference sequence). V dropped 5 bases and J dropped 7; count of bases not matched to a gene: 13. The CDR3 covers 17 residues.

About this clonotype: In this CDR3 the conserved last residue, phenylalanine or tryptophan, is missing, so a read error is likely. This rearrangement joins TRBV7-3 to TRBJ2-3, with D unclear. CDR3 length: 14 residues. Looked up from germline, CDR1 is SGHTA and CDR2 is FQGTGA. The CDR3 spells CASGLSPNTDTQYL. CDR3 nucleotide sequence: TGTGCCAGCGGCTTATCGCCTAACACAGATACGCAGTATCTT.

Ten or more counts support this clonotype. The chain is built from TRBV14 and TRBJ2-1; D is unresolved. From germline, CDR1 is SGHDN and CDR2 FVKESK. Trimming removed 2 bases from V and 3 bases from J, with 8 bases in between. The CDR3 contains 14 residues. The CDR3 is CASSQMGYYNEQFF. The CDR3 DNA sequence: TGTGCCAGCAGCCAAATGGGTTACTACAATGAGCAGTTCTTC.

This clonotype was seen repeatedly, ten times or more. Written as DNA, the CDR3 is TGTGCCAGCAGCCTCGACGGACAGCGCGTTCAGCCCCAGCATTTT. Its translation: CASSLDGQRVQPQHF. The V gene is TRBV7-2, the J gene TRBJ1-5, with D possibly being TRBD1 (6 bases). This CDR3 region has 15 residues. The germline V and J ends were trimmed by 5 bases and 6 bases, with 17 bases remaining between them. Germline CDR1 reads SGHTA; CDR2 reads FQGNSA.

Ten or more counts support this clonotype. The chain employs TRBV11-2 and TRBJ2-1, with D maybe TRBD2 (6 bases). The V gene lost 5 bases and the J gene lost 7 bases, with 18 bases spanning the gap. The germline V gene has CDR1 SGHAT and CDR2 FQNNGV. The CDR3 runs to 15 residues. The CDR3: CASSPSYGRDNEQFF. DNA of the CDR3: TGTGCCAGCAGCCCGAGTTACGGGAGAGATAATGAGCAGTTCTTC.

For the CDR3, the DNA is TGTGCCAGCGACAACGGGGACTCTTGGGAGGCCCAGTACTTC. Protein: CASDNGDSWEAQYF. V is TRBV7-9 and J is TRBJ2-5; D perhaps matches TRBD2 (6 bases). V shed 8 bases and J shed 9 bases, with 22 bases lying between them. Germline V gene lookup returns CDR1 SEHNR and CDR2 FQNEAQ (reference sequence). CDR3 length: 14 residues.